The 18 T cell receptor beta chains below come from one sample, sequenced in a study of regulatory T cells in long-lasting Graves disease. As for time point: newly diagnosed GD, antithyroid drugs for less than 3 months. The TCR library was prepared using RNA isolated from PBMCs. Arm-PCR with iRepertoire HTBI primers amplified the CDR3 regions for these TCR beta libraries. TCRdb reanalysed the multiplex PCR reads using MiXCR and keeps one entry per CDR3 protein. The table shows some 250,000 distinct CDR3 sequences, with 20% occurring only once. This specimen was peripheral blood mononuclear cells (PBMCs), taken at new diagnosis, from a patient treated with antithyroid drugs. These receptors originate from a female donor with Graves disease.

V is TRBV12-3 or TRBV12-4 and J is TRBJ1-5; TRBD1 matches 7 bases. Germline trimming cut 6 bases from V and 4 bases from J; bases unmatched to any gene: 3. The CDR3 has 13 residues. CDR3: CASSQGENQPQHF. Written as DNA, the CDR3 is TGTGCCAGCAGCCAGGGGGAGAATCAGCCCCAGCATTTT.

This clonotype occurred a few times. The chain links TRBV27 to TRBJ2-7; D is perhaps TRBD1 or TRBD2 (5 bases each). V lost 8 bases and J 3 bases, leaving 23 bases between the germline ends. Germline V CDR1 and CDR2: MNHEY, SMNVEV (reference sequence). This CDR3 has 16 residues. The CDR3 is CASGTYRDGKLYEQYF. In DNA form, the CDR3 reads TGTGCCAGCGGTACATACCGGGACGGAAAGCTCTACGAGCAGTACTTC.

This clonotype was recorded at least ten times. The rearrangement uses TRBV5-1 and TRBJ2-3; 13 bases match TRBD2. CDR3 length: 18 residues. In germline, CDR1 is SGHRS, CDR2 YFSETQ. V shed 4 bases and J 1 base; nucleotides not matched to a gene: 9. The CDR3 DNA sequence: TGCGCCAGCAGCCCCGGAGGACTAGCGGGGGCCGGCACAGATACGCAGTATTTT. Its protein is CASSPGGLAGAGTDTQYF.

The J gene is TRBJ2-1, the V gene TRBV3-1; the D gene could be TRBD1 or TRBD2 (5 bases each). Germline loops: CDR1 LGHDT, CDR2 YNNKEL (reference sequence). Trimming took 4 bases from V and 6 from J, leaving 16 bases between them. CDR3 length: 15 residues. The CDR3, as DNA: TGTGCCAGCAGCCCGAGGGCTGCGCAGGGCAATGAGCAGTTCTTC. Translating it yields CASSPRAAQGNEQFF.

This clonotype was observed at least ten times. This chain uses TRBV7-3 with TRBJ2-5; D gene unclear. Germline CDR1 reads SGHTA; CDR2 reads FQGTGA. This CDR3 region has 12 residues. Deletions cut 5 bases from V and 10 bases from J, with 14 bases between. This chain's CDR3 is CASSPYRGLQYF. In nucleotides, the CDR3 is TGTGCCAGCAGCCCCTATCGTGGGCTCCAGTACTTC.

This clonotype was counted at least ten times. The chain links TRBV6-1 to TRBJ2-7, with 7 bases fitting TRBD1. Germline V CDR1 and CDR2: MNHNS, SASEGT. V gave up 6 bases and J gave up 1 base; unmatched junction bases: 9. The CDR3 has 15 residues. The CDR3 is CASSRTKTGSYEQYF. CDR3 in DNA: TGTGCCAGCAGCCGCACAAAGACAGGGTCCTACGAGCAGTACTTC.

The chain joins TRBV6-2 or TRBV6-3 to TRBJ2-1; the match to TRBD2 covers 8 bases. This CDR3 has 16 residues. Germline trimming cut 7 bases from V and 4 bases from J; bases unmatched to any gene: 12. Germline V gene lookup returns CDR1 MNHEY and CDR2 SVGEGT. CDR3 sequence (DNA): TGTGCCAGCAACCACCGGGGGGGGGGCCGTTACAATGAGCAGTTCTTC. The encoded protein is CASNHRGGGRYNEQFF.

This clonotype was detected ten times or more. The rearrangement links TRBV7-9 to TRBJ1-1; D is perhaps TRBD1 (6 bases). There are 14 residues in the CDR3. V lost 5 bases to trimming and J lost 6 bases, with 16 bases between them. CDR1 and CDR2 from the germline V gene are SEHNR and FQNEAQ (reference sequence). The CDR3 coding sequence is TGTGCCAGCAGCCCGGACAGAGTATGGTCTGAAGCTTTCTTT. Its translation is CASSPDRVWSEAFF.

The gene calls are TRBV7-8 and TRBJ2-1; 9 bases map to TRBD1. Germline V gene sequence: CDR1 SGHVS, CDR2 FQNEAQ. The CDR3 is 14 residues long. V was pared by 4 bases and J by 9 bases, with 7 bases of the junction left unmatched. CDR3 in amino acids: CASSWTGVLGEQFF. CDR3 DNA sequence: TGTGCCAGCAGCTGGACAGGGGTCTTAGGTGAGCAGTTCTTC.

This clonotype showed up many times. The chain has TRBV5-1 and TRBJ2-4; D ambiguous. The germline V gene encodes CDR1 SGHRS and CDR2 YFSETQ. The CDR3 runs to 15 residues. V was shortened by 1 base and J by 3 bases, with 11 bases between the two germline ends. The CDR3 DNA sequence: TGCGCCAGCAGCTTGACCTCGGATGGCAAAAACATTCAGTACTTC. The encoded protein is CASSLTSDGKNIQYF.

This clonotype occurred many times. V and J are TRBV28 and TRBJ2-1, with 7 bases that match TRBD1. Germline CDR1 reads MDHEN; CDR2 reads SYDVKM. The length of the CDR3 is 15 residues. Unmatched junction bases numbered 6, after V lost 2 bases and J lost 5 bases. CDR3 bases: TGTGCCAGCAGTTTAGTAGGGGGCATCCACAATGAGCAGTTCTTC. Residues: CASSLVGGIHNEQFF.

The CDR3 DNA sequence: TGTGCCAGCAGCCGGCGGTCGTCACCAGATACGCAGTATTTT. Its translation is CASSRRSSPDTQYF. This sequence joins TRBV7-2 and TRBJ2-3; D is ambiguous. V lost 5 bases to trimming and J lost 4 bases, with 13 bases between them. Germline CDR1 reads SGHTA; CDR2 reads FQGNSA. CDR3 length: 14 residues.

The chain couples TRBV7-2 to TRBJ1-3; perhaps TRBD1 as D (5 bases). Germline CDR1 SGHTA, CDR2 FQGNSA. The V end lost 8 bases, the J end lost 2 bases, and 13 bases lay between the germline ends. This CDR3 has 14 residues. CDR3 residues: CASDRGTPGNTIYF. CDR3 nucleotide sequence: TGTGCCAGCGATCGGGGGACTCCTGGAAACACCATATATTTT.

In this sample, this clonotype turned up many times. The chain recombines TRBV11-2 with TRBJ2-2; 7 positions agree with TRBD1. V trimming: 1 base; J trimming: 2 bases; junction bases outside the gene matches: 4. The CDR3 totals 16 residues. Germline V gives CDR1 SGHAT, CDR2 FQNNGV. CDR3 DNA: TGTGCCAGCAGCTTAGTGGCAGGGGGTAACACCGGGGAGCTGTTTTTT. As protein: CASSLVAGGNTGELFF.

The chain combines TRBV27 with TRBJ2-7; TRBD1 matches at 7 bases. With V trimmed by 2 bases and J by 4 bases, 17 bases remained unmatched. Germline V gene sequence: CDR1 MNHEY, CDR2 SMNVEV (reference sequence). The CDR3 contains 18 residues. The CDR3 reads CASSLSVDRLNFGYEQYF. Here the CDR3 DNA reads TGTGCCAGCAGTTTAAGCGTGGACAGGTTGAACTTTGGATACGAGCAGTACTTC.

The CDR3, as DNA: TGTGCCAGCATTCAGACTAGCGGGGGGGCGAAGACCCAGTACTTC. It encodes CASIQTSGGAKTQYF. The V call is TRBV28, the J call TRBJ2-5; 14 bases fit TRBD2. CDR1 is MDHEN, CDR2 SYDVKM, per germline. CDR3 length equals 15 residues. J lost 6 bases, V lost 7 bases, and 7 bases had no gene match.

The chain couples TRBV7-8 to TRBJ2-7; D ambiguous. Trimming pared 5 bases from V and 3 bases from J, leaving 17 bases between. The CDR3 has 15 residues. The germline V gene has CDR1 SGHVS and CDR2 FQNEAQ. As DNA, the CDR3 is TGTGCCAGCAGCCCCACCCGGGCGGCCAACTACGAGCAGTACTTC. Encoded protein: CASSPTRAANYEQYF.

There are many counts of this clonotype. The chain couples TRBV28 to TRBJ1-5, with a tentative D call TRBD1 (5 bases). The CDR3 has 12 amino acids. V dropped 10 bases and J dropped 4 bases, with 11 bases sitting between them. Per the germline V gene, CDR1 is MDHEN and CDR2 is SYDVKM. The CDR3 nucleotides are TGTGCCATAAACAGGCCAAATCAGCCCCAGCATTTT. It encodes CAINRPNQPQHF.